This is a list of T cell receptor beta chains from one sample in a study of shared clonotypes between healthy human individuals. Sequenced by immunoSEQ multiplex PCR; TCRdb stores in-frame clones only, minus some. The sample lists over a million clones, about 84% seen once, with more than 0.55% in the top ten. What was sequenced was memory CD4+ T cells from PBMCs. Receptors were obtained from a man between 18 and 29 years old in good health. Some clones in this sample may be carry-over from other donors' samples. Each CDR3 is given with its conserved first and last residue. The D gene is left open where the match is weak. Clone size is not always given. Where it is, it says once, few, many or a class for expanded clones.

J gene	CDR3 length	V gene	clone size	D gene	CDR3 protein	CDR3 DNA
TRBJ2-2	16	TRBV2	once	TRBD2	CASSRGTSGNPGELFF	TGTGCCAGCAGCCGAGGGACTAGCGGGAACCCCGGGGAGCTGTTTTTT
TRBJ2-2	17	TRBV7-9	.	.	CASSLTHRVRVPGELFF	TGTGCCAGCAGCTTAACTCACCGGGTGAGGGTACCCGGGGAGCTGTTTTTT
TRBJ2-7	12	TRBV7-8	few	TRBD2	CASSGGGYEQYF	TGTGCCAGCAGCGGGGGAGGGTACGAGCAGTACTTC
TRBJ2-7	16	TRBV18	.	.	CASSPPVSQGSYEQYF	TGTGCCAGCTCACCACCGGTTTCCCAGGGCTCCTACGAGCAGTACTTC
TRBJ1-2	14	TRBV28	.	TRBD1	CASSLSDRANGYTF	TGTGCCAGCAGTCTATCGGACAGGGCCAATGGCTACACCTTC
TRBJ2-3	15	TRBV5-1	.	TRBD2	CASSRQRGVTDTQYF	TGCGCCAGCAGTCGCCAGCGGGGGGTGACAGATACGCAGTATTTT
TRBJ1-4	15	TRBV28	few	.	CASSRDGATNEKLFF	TGTGCCAGCAGTAGAGACGGCGCAACTAATGAAAAACTGTTTTTT
TRBJ2-2	13	TRBV9	once	.	CASSLMNTGELFF	TGTGCCAGCAGTCTAATGAACACCGGGGAGCTGTTTTTT
TRBJ2-1	15	TRBV30	.	.	CARNQWGRLGDEQFF	TGTGCCAGAAATCAATGGGGGAGGCTTGGAGATGAGCAGTTCTTC
TRBJ2-2	15	TRBV18	once	TRBD1	CASSLQIQGNGELFF	TGTGCCAGCTCACTACAGATACAGGGGAACGGGGAGCTGTTTTTT
TRBJ2-1	16	TRBV5-1	many	TRBD2	CASSLATGGNYNEQFF	TGCGCCAGCAGCTTGGCCACGGGAGGTAACTACAATGAGCAGTTCTTC
TRBJ2-3	15	TRBV7-4	.	.	CASSLAGVGTDTQYF	TGTGCCAGCAGCTTAGCGGGAGTTGGTACAGATACGCAGTATTTT
TRBJ1-1	14	TRBV5-1	.	.	CASSLLQTNTEAFF	TGCGCCAGCAGCTTGCTACAGACGAACACTGAAGCTTTCTTT
TRBJ2-7	15	TRBV5-1	.	TRBD2	CASSLEAGVSYEQYF	TGCGCCAGCAGCTTGGAGGCGGGAGTTTCGTACGAGCAGTACTTC
TRBJ2-2	14	TRBV19	once	.	CASTTLTNTGELFF	TGTGCCAGTACCACACTCACGAACACCGGGGAGCTGTTTTTT
TRBJ2-2	16	TRBV7-6	.	.	CASSSPWDKYTGELFF	TGTGCCAGCAGCTCCCCCTGGGATAAGTACACCGGGGAGCTGTTTTTT
TRBJ1-4	17	TRBV9	.	TRBD1	CASSAGGGGTGAEKLFF	TGTGCCAGCAGCGCCGGCGGAGGTGGGACAGGGGCTGAAAAACTGTTTTTT
TRBJ2-1	15	TRBV13	.	TRBD2	CASSLGPSGRREQFF	TGTGCCAGCAGCTTAGGTCCTAGCGGCAGAAGGGAGCAGTTCTTC
TRBJ2-7	14	TRBV6-5	many	.	CASSYLRGPYEQYF	TGTGCCAGCAGTTACCTGCGGGGGCCCTACGAGCAGTACTTC
TRBJ1-1	15	TRBV14	.	.	CASSRVAGGNTEAFF	TGTGCCAGCAGCCGGGTGGCGGGCGGGAACACTGAAGCTTTCTTT
TRBJ2-7	13	TRBV19	.	.	CASSRASDYEQYF	TGTGCCAGTAGTAGGGCTAGCGACTACGAGCAGTACTTC
TRBJ1-5	14	TRBV2	many	TRBD1	CASSGTGGNQPQHF	TGTGCCAGCAGCGGGACAGGGGGCAATCAGCCCCAGCATTTT
TRBJ2-1	17	TRBV19	.	TRBD1	CASTRDRGTLSYNEQFF	TGTGCCAGTACCCGGGACAGGGGGACGCTCTCCTACAATGAGCAGTTCTTC
TRBJ2-5	13	TRBV15	.	.	CATSYQGQETQYF	TGTGCCACCAGCTACCAGGGGCAAGAGACCCAGTACTTC
TRBJ2-5	17	TRBV5-1	few	.	CASSRRRGLTYQETQYF	TGCGCCAGCAGCCGGAGAAGGGGACTTACCTACCAAGAGACCCAGTACTTC
TRBJ2-7	15	TRBV30	.	TRBD1	CAWSVTGTGIYEQYF	TGTGCCTGGAGCGTAACCGGGACAGGGATTTACGAGCAGTACTTC
TRBJ1-3	17	TRBV4-3	few	.	CASSQDSPRSSGNTIYF	TGCGCCAGCAGCCAAGATTCCCCCAGAAGCTCTGGAAACACCATATATTTT
TRBJ2-1	13	TRBV6-1	few	.	CASSGWSDNEQFF	TGTGCCAGCAGTGGATGGAGCGATAATGAGCAGTTCTTC
TRBJ1-2	12	TRBV6-1	.	.	CASSGGYYGYTF	TGTGCCAGCAGTGGGGGGTACTATGGCTACACCTTC
TRBJ2-5	14	TRBV7-9	few	TRBD1	CASTPQGAGETQYF	TGTGCCAGCACCCCTCAGGGGGCGGGTGAGACCCAGTACTTC
TRBJ1-5	13	TRBV5-1	.	.	CASSWGLNQPQHF	TGCGCCAGCAGCTGGGGGCTTAATCAGCCCCAGCATTTT
TRBJ1-5	13	TRBV27	.	TRBD1	CASSLTGWQPQHF	TGTGCCAGCAGTTTGACAGGGTGGCAGCCCCAGCATTTT
TRBJ2-1	13	TRBV7-3	.	.	CASSFARGHEQFF	TGTGCCAGCAGCTTCGCCAGGGGCCATGAGCAGTTCTTC
TRBJ2-2	16	TRBV28	.	.	CASSLRRTPNTGELFF	TGTGCCAGCAGCCTGAGGCGTACCCCGAACACCGGGGAGCTGTTTTTT
TRBJ2-3	15	TRBV5-6	.	TRBD2	CASSSPRGGLDTQYF	TGTGCCAGCAGCTCACCGCGGGGGGGCCTAGATACGCAGTATTTT
TRBJ2-7	12	TRBV7-9	.	.	CASSLDSQVQYF	TGTGCCAGCAGCTTAGACAGCCAAGTGCAGTACTTC
TRBJ2-7	16	TRBV5-1	.	TRBD1	CASSWGGTGKTYEQYF	TGCGCCAGCAGCTGGGGAGGGACAGGGAAAACCTACGAGCAGTACTTC
TRBJ2-3	15	TRBV4-1	.	TRBD2	CASSQLAGAPDTQYF	TGCGCCAGCAGCCAGCTAGCGGGAGCCCCAGATACGCAGTATTTT
TRBJ1-2	18	TRBV7-3	few	TRBD1	CASSLVFREGQGGYGYTF	TGTGCCAGCAGCTTAGTTTTTCGGGAAGGACAGGGAGGCTATGGCTACACCTTC
TRBJ1-5	14	TRBV5-1	.	TRBD1	CASSPNRGEQPQHF	TGCGCCAGCAGCCCGAACAGGGGAGAACAGCCCCAGCATTTT
TRBJ1-6	13	TRBV28	.	.	CASRDFEVGPLHF	TGTGCCAGCCGGGACTTCGAGGTAGGGCCCCTCCACTTT
TRBJ2-1	13	TRBV2	.	.	CASSGTQFTEQFF	TGTGCCAGCAGTGGAACTCAGTTTACTGAGCAGTTCTTC
TRBJ2-2	15	TRBV11-3	.	TRBD2	CASSLGLAGVGELFF	TGTGCCAGCTCTCTGGGGCTAGCGGGAGTCGGGGAGCTGTTTTTT